This T cell receptor beta chain appears in the sequencing data of a study of graft-versus-host responses after intestinal transplantation. Across the study: Recipients had multivisceral, liver-intestinal, or isolated intestinal transplants. Each patient got anti-thymocyte globulin induction, then tacrolimus and steroids for approximately 3 years. Notes on the study in general: Across patients carrying graft-donor T cell macrochimerism, allografts held high graft-versus-host to host-versus-graft clonal ratios. Recipient marrow held GvH clones, some first seen in ileum or blood.

CDR1 and CDR2 from the germline V gene are MNHNS and SASEGT. The CDR3 length is 15 residues. The V gene lost 2 bases and the J gene lost 7 bases, with 17 bases spanning the gap. Sequenced by immunoSEQ multiplex PCR; TCRdb stores in-frame clones only, minus some. The sample lists about 97,000 clones, about nine tenths seen once, with roughly 16% in the top ten. With respect to this clone: Its cognate antigen is unknown.

Sequenced material: PBMCs, taken roughly 410 days after intestinal transplant. V usage is TRBV6-1 and J usage is TRBJ1-1, with D possibly matching TRBD1 (6 bases). The sequence came from a human patient who received an intestinal transplant, so some T cells may come from the graft donor. The CDR3 loop reads CASSEFGTSANEAFF. The CDR3 DNA sequence: TGTGCCAGCAGTGAATTTGGGACATCGGCCAATGAAGCTTTCTTT.